This T cell receptor (beta chain) was observed in a study of beta chain features in type 1 diabetes. Study in general: Regarding age, gender and cell yields, patients proved similar to healthy donors. Study-level points and caveats: HLA effects on TCRB rearrangement stayed unresolved here. In all four CD4+ subsets, TCRB CDR3 length was significantly, moderately reduced in type 1 diabetes.

The study reverse transcribed the entire isolated RNA, so it sequenced expressed TCRB transcripts. About 3.57 million reads were obtained on average from naive, central memory and regulatory T cell samples. Clones were read by immunoSEQ multiplex PCR, and TCRdb kept only the in-frame ones, dropping some. The profile shows roughly 150,000 clones, 8% to 9.5% of them singletons. This clone has only a few counts. Antigen unknown. V lost 0 bases and J 0 bases, leaving 11 bases between the germline ends. The CDR3 totals 16 residues. The germline gives CDR1 SEHNR, CDR2 FQNEAQ (reference sequence). The clonotype was recovered from a young woman with type 1 diabetes. Material: central memory CD4+ T cells from blood. The chain couples TRBV7-9 to TRBJ1-2; unclear D gene. CDR3 nucleotide sequence: TGTGCCAGCAGCTTAGCTGACACACCAACTAACTATGGCTACACCTTC. Protein product: CASSLADTPTNYGYTF.